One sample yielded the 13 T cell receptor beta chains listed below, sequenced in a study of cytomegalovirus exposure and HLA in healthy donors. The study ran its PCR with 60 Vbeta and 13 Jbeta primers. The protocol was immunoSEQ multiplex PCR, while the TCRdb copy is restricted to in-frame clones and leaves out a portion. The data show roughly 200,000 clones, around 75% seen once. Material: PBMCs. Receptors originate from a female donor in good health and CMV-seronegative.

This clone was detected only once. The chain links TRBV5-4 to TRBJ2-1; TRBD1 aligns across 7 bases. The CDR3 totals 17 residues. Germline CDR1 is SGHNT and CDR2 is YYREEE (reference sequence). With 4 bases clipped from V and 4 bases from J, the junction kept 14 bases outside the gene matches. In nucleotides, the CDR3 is TGTGCCAGCAGCGGGCCAGGGGGTGCGAATGGGTACAATGAGCAGTTCTTC. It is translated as CASSGPGGANGYNEQFF. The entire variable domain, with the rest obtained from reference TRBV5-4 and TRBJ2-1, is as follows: ETGVTQSPTHLIKTRGQQVTLRCSSQSGHNTVSWYQQALGQGPQFIFQYYREEENGRGNFPPRFSGLQFPNYSSELNVNALELDDSALYLCASSGPGGANGYNEQFFGPGTRLTVL.

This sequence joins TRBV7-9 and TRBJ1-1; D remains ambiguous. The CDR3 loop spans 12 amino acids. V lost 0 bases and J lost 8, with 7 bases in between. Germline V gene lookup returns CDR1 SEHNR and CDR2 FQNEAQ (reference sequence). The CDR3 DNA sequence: TGTGCCAGCAGCTTAGCGAGGCCAGAAGCTTTCTTT. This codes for CASSLARPEAFF.

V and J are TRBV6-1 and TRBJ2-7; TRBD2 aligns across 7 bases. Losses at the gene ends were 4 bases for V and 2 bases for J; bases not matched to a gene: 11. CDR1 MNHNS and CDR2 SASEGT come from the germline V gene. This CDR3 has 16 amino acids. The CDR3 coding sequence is TGTGCCAGCAGTGGACTCTTAGCGGGCCTCGCCTACGAGCAGTACTTC. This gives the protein CASSGLLAGLAYEQYF.

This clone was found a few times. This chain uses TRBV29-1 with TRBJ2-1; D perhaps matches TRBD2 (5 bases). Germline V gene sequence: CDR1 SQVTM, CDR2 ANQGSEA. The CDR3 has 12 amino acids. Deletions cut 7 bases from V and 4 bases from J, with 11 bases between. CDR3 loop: CSATRGYNEQFF. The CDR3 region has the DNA TGCAGCGCCACACGGGGTTACAATGAGCAGTTCTTC.

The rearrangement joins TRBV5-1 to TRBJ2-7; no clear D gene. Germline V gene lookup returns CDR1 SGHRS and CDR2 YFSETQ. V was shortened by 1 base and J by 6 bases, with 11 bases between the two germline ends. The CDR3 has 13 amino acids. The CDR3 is CASSLSVAGEQYF. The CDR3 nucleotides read TGCGCCAGCAGCTTGTCGGTCGCCGGCGAGCAGTACTTC.

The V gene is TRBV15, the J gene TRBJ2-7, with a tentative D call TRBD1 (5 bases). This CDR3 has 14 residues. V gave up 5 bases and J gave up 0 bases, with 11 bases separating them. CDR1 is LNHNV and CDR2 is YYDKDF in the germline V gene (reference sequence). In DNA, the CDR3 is TGTGCCACCAGCGGCCACAGGAGCTCCTACGAGCAGTACTTC. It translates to CATSGHRSSYEQYF.

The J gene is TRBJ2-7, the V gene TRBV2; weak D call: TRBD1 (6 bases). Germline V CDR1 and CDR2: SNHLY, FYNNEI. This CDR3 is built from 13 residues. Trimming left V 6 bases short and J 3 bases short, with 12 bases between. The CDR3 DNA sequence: TGTGCCAGCAGCGGGGACACCCGCTACGAGCAGTACTTC. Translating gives CASSGDTRYEQYF.

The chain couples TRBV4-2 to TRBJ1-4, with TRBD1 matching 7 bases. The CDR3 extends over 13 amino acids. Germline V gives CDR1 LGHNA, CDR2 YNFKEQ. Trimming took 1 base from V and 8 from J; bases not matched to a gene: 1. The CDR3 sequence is CASSQVGGEKLFF. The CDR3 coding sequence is TGTGCCAGCAGCCAAGTAGGGGGCGAAAAACTGTTTTTT.

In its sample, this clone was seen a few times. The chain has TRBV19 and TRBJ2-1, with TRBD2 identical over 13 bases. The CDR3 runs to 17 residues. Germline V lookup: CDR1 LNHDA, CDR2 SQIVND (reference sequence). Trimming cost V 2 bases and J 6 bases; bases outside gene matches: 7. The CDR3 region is CASSIKGTSGGANEQFF. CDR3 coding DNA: TGTGCCAGTAGTATAAAAGGAACTAGCGGGGGGGCCAATGAGCAGTTCTTC.

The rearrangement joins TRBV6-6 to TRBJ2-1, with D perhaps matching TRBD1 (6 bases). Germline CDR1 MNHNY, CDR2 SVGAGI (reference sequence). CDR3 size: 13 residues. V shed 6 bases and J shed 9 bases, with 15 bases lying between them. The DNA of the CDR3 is TGTGCCAGCAGGTTCTTACAGGGCGGTGAGCAGTTCTTC. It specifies CASRFLQGGEQFF.

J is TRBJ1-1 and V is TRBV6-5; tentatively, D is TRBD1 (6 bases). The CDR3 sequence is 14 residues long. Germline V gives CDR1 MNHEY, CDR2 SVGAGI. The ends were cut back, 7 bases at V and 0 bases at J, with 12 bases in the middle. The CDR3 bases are TGTGCCAGCACCAGGGACACCATGAACACTGAAGCTTTCTTT. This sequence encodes CASTRDTMNTEAFF.

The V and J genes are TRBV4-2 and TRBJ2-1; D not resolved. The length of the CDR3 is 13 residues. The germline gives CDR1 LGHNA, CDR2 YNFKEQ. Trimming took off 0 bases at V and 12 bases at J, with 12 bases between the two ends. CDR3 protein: CASSQDTRKRQFF. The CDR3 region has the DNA TGTGCCAGCAGCCAAGATACTCGAAAGCGGCAGTTCTTC.

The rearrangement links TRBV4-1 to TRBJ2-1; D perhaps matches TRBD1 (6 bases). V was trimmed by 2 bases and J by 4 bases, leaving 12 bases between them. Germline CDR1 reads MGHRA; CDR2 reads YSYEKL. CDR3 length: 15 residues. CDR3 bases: TGCGCCAGCAGCCAACCCTCAAGGGGGTACAATGAGCAGTTCTTC. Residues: CASSQPSRGYNEQFF.